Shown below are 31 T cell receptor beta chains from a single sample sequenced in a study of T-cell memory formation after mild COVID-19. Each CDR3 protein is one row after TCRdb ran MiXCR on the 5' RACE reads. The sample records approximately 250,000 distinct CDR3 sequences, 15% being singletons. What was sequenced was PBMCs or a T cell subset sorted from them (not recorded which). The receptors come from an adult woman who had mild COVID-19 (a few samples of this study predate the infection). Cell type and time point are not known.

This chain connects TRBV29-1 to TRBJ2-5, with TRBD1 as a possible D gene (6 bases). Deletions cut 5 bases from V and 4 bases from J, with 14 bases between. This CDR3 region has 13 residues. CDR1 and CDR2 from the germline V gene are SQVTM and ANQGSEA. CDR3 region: CSVCRVRGETQYF. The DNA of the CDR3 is TGCAGCGTTTGCAGGGTCAGGGGAGAGACCCAGTACTTC.

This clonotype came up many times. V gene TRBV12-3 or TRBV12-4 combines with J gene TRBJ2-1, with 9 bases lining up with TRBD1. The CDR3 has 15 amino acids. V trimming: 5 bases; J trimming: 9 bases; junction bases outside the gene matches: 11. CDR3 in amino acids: CASSHRDRVRPEQFF. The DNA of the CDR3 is TGTGCCAGCAGTCACCGGGACAGGGTCCGACCTGAGCAGTTCTTC.

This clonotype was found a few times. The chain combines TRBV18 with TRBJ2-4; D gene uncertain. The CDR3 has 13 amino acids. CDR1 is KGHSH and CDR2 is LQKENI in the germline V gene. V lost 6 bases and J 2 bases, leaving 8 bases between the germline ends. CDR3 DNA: TGTGCCAGCTCCCCCCCGTCCAAAAACATTCAGTACTTC. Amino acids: CASSPPSKNIQYF. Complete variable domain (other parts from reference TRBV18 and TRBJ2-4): NAGVMQNPRHLVRRRGQEARLRCSPMKGHSHVYWYRQLPEEGLKFMVYLQKENIIDESGMPKERFSAEFPKEGPSILRIQQVVRGDSAAYFCASSPPSKNIQYFGAGTRLSVL.

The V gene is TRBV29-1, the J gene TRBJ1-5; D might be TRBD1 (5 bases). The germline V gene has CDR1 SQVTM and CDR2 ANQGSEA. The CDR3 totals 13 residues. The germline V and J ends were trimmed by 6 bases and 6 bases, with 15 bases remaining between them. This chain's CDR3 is CSVVSGAGQPQHF. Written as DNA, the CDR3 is TGCAGCGTCGTCAGCGGGGCCGGTCAGCCCCAGCATTTT.

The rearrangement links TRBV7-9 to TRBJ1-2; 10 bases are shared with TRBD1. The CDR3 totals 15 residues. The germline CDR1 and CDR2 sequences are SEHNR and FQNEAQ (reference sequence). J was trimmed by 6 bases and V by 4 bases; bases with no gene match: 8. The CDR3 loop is CASSSTWGTGDGYTF. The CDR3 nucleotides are TGTGCCAGCAGCTCAACCTGGGGGACAGGGGATGGCTACACCTTC.

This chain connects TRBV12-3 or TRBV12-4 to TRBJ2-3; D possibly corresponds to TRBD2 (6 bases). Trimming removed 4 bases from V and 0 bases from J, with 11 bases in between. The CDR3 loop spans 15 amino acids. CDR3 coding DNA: TGTGCCAGCAGTTCTCGACTAGATAGCACAGATACGCAGTATTTT. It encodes CASSSRLDSTDTQYF.

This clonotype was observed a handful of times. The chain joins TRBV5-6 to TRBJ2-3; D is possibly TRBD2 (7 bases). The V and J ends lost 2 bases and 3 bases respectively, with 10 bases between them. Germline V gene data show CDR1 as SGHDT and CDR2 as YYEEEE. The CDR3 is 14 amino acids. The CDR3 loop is CASSFGGQTDTQYF. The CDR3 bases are TGTGCCAGCAGCTTCGGGGGGCAGACAGATACGCAGTATTTT.

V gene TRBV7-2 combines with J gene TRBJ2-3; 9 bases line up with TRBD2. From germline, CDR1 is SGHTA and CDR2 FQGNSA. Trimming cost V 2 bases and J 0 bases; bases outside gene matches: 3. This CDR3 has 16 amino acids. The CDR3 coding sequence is TGTGCCAGCAGCTTAACGCTAGCGGGAAGCACAGATACGCAGTATTTT. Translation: CASSLTLAGSTDTQYF. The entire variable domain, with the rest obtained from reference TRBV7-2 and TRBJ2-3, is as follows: GAGVSQSPSNKVTEKGKDVELRCDPISGHTALYWYRQSLGQGLEFLIYFQGNSAPDKSGLPSDRFSAERTGGSVSTLTIQRTQQEDSAVYLCASSLTLAGSTDTQYFGPGTRLTVL.

As DNA, the CDR3 is TGTGCCAGCAGCCAAGATGACGGCCTCTATGGCTACACCTTC. This translates into CASSQDDGLYGYTF. The chain couples TRBV4-2 to TRBJ1-2, with unresolved D. V was clipped by 0 bases and J by 4 bases, with 9 bases between them. Germline V gene sequence: CDR1 LGHNA, CDR2 YNFKEQ. This CDR3 region has 14 residues.

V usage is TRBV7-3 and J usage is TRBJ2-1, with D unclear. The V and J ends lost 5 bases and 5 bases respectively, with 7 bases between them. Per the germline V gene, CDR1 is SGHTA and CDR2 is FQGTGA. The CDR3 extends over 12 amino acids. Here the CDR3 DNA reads TGTGCCAGCAGCCATCCGAACAATGAGCAGTTCTTC. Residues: CASSHPNNEQFF.

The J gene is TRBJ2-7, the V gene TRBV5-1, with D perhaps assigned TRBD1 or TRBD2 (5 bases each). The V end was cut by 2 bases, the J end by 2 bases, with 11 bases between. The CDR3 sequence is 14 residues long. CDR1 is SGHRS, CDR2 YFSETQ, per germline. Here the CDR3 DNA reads TGCGCCAGCAGCTTTACGGGGCCGGCCTACGAGCAGTACTTC. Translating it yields CASSFTGPAYEQYF.

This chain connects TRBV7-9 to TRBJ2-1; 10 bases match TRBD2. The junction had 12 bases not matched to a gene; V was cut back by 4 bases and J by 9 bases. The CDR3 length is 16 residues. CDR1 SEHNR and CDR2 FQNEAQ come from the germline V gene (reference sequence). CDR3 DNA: TGTGCCAGCAGCTCCTTACTAGCGGGGCGGTCGAGTGAGCAGTTCTTC. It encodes CASSSLLAGRSSEQFF.

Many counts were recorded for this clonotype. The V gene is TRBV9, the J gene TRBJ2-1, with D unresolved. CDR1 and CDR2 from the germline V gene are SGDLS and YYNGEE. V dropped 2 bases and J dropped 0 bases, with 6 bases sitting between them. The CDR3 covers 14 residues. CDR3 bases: TGTGCCAGCAGCGTTGGCCTCTCCTACAATGAGCAGTTCTTC. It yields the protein CASSVGLSYNEQFF.

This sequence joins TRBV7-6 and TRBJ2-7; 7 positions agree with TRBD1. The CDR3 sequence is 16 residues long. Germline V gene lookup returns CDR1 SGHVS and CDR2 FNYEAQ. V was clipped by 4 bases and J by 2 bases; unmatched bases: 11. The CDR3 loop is CASSSLTGTAAYEQYF. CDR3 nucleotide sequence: TGTGCCAGCAGCTCCCTGACCGGGACAGCAGCCTACGAGCAGTACTTC.

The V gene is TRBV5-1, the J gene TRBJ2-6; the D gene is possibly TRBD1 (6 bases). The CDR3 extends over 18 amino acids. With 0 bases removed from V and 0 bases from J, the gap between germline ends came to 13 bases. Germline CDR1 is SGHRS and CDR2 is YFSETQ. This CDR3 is CASSLAKQGPSGANVLTF. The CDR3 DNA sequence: TGCGCCAGCAGCTTGGCCAAACAGGGTCCCTCTGGGGCCAACGTCCTGACTTTC.

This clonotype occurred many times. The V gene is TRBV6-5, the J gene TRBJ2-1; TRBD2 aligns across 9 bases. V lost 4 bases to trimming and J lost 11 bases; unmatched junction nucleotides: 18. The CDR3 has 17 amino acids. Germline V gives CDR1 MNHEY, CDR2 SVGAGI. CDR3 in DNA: TGTGCCAGCAGTTTCTCCGAAATAATTGCGGGGGGGCGGAAGCAGTTCTTC. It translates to CASSFSEIIAGGRKQFF.

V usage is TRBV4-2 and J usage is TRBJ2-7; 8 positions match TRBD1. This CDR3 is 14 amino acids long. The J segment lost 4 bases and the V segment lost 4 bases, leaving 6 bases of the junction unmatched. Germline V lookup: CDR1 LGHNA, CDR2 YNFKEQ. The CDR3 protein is CASSPGGQAYEQYF. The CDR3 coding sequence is TGTGCCAGCAGCCCCGGGGGACAGGCGTACGAGCAGTACTTC.

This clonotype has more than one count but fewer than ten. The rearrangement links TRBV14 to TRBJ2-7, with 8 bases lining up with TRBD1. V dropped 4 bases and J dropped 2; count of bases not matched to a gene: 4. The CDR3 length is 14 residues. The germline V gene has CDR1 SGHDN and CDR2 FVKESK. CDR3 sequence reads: CASSPVRGPYEQYF. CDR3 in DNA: TGTGCCAGCAGCCCGGTCAGGGGGCCCTACGAGCAGTACTTC.

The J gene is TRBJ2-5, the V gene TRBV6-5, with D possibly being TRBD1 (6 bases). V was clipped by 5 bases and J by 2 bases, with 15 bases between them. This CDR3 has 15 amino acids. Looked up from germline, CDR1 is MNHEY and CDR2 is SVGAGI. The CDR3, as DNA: TGTGCCAGCAGTACAGGGTCATGGATACAAGAGACCCAGTACTTC. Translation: CASSTGSWIQETQYF.

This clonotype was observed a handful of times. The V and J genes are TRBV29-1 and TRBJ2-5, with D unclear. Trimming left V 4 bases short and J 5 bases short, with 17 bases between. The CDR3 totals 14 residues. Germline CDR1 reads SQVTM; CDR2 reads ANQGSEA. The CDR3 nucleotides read TGCAGCGTTGTAGGGCAGAGAAGTAGGGAGACCCAGTACTTC. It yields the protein CSVVGQRSRETQYF.

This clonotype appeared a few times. CDR3 sequence reads: CASRGTEDTEAFF. For the CDR3, the DNA is TGTGCCAGCAGAGGGACGGAGGACACTGAAGCTTTCTTT. The chain employs TRBV2 and TRBJ1-1; TRBD1 is a possible D gene (5 bases). This CDR3 is built from 13 residues. CDR1 is SNHLY, CDR2 FYNNEI, per germline. Deletions cut 6 bases from V and 3 bases from J, with 11 bases between. Looking up the rest from reference TRBV2 and TRBJ1-1 gives the full variable domain: EPEVTQTPSHQVTQMGQEVILRCVPISNHLYFYWYRQILGQKVEFLVSFYNNEISEKSEIFDDQFSVERPDGSNFTLKIRSTKLEDSAMYFCASRGTEDTEAFFGQGTRLTVV.

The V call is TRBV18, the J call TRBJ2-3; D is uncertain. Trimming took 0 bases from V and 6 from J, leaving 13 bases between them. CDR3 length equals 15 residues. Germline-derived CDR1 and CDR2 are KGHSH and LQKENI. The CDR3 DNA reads TGTGCCAGCTCACCACCTCTAAGGCCGGCGGATACGCAGTATTTT. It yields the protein CASSPPLRPADTQYF.

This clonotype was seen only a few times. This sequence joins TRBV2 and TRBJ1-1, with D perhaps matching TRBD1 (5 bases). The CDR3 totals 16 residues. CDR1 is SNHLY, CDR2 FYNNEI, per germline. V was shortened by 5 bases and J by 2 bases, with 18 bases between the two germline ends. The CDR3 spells CASSLIRLGQNTEAFF. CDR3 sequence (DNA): TGTGCCAGCAGTCTAATAAGACTCGGACAAAACACTGAAGCTTTCTTT.

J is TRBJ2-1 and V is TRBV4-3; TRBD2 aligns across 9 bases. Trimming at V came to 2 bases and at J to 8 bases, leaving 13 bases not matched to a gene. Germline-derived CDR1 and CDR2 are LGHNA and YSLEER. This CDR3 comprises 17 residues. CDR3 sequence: CASSQHPSAGGLDEQFF. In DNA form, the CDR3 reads TGCGCCAGCAGCCAACACCCCTCAGCGGGAGGATTGGATGAGCAGTTCTTC.

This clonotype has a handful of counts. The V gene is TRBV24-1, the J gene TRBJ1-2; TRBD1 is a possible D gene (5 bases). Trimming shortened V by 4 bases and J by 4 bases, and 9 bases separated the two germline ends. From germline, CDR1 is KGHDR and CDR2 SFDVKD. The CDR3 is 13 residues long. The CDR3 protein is CATSDGTAYGYTF. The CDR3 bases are TGTGCCACCAGTGACGGGACGGCCTATGGCTACACCTTC.

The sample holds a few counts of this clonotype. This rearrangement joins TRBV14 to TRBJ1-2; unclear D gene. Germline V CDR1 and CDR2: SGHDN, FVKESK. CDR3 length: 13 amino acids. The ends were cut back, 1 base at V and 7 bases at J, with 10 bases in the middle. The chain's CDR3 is CASSQVTAGGYTF. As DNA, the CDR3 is TGTGCCAGCAGCCAAGTAACAGCGGGTGGCTACACCTTC.

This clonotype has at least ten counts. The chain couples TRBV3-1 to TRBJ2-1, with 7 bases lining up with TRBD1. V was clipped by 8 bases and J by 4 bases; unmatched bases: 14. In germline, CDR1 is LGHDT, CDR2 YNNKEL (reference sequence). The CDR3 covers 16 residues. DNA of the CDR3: TGTGCCAGCGCGGGCCGCCTAGTCAGGGGGTACAATGAGCAGTTCTTC. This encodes CASAGRLVRGYNEQFF.

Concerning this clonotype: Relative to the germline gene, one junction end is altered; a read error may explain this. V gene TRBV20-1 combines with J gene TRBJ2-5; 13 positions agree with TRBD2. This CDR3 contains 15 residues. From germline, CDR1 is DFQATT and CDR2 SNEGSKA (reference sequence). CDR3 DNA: TGCGGGTGGACTAGCGGGAGCCCGGGAGGGGAGACACAGTACTTC. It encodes CGWTSGSPGGETQYF.

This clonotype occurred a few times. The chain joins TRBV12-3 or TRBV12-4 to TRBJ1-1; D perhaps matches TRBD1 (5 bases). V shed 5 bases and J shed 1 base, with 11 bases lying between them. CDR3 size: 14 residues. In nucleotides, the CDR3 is TGTGCCAGCAGTCCCACAGGACCGAACACTGAAGCTTTCTTT. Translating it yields CASSPTGPNTEAFF.

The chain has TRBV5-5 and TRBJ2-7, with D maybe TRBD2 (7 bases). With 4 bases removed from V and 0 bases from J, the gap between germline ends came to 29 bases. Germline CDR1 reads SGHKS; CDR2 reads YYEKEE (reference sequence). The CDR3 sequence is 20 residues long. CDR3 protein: CASSPPFPLYREGSSYEQYF. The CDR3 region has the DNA TGTGCCAGCAGCCCCCCTTTCCCCCTTTACAGGGAGGGTAGCTCCTACGAGCAGTACTTC.

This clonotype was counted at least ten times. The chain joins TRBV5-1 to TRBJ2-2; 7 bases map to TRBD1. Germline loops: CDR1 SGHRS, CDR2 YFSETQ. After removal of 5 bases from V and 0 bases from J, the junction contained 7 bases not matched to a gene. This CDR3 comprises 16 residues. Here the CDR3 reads CASRQRTGSNTGELFF. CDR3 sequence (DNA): TGCGCCAGCAGACAACGGACAGGCTCGAACACCGGGGAGCTGTTTTTT.